Listed below are T cell receptor beta chains from one sample, sequenced in a study of pediatric ulcerative colitis. Sequenced by immunoSEQ multiplex PCR; TCRdb stores in-frame clones only, minus some. The sample lists roughly 70,000 clones; 86% were seen once. Sequenced material: blood. Receptors originate from a boy aged 5-17 years with severe ulcerative colitis. The CDR3 runs from the conserved cysteine through the conserved F or W. D genes are given only for firm matches. Where a row states a size, it is once, few, many or the class of an expanded clone; other rows omit it.

clone size,D gene,CDR3 length,J gene,V gene,CDR3 DNA,CDR3 protein
-,-,14,TRBJ2-7,TRBV15,TGTGCCACCAGCACCCGGGGAATAGGCTACGAGCAGTACTTC,CATSTRGIGYEQYF
-,-,12,TRBJ2-1,TRBV6-1,TGTGCCAGCAGTGAACTATCGAATGAGCAGTTCTTC,CASSELSNEQFF
-,TRBD1,15,TRBJ2-2,TRBV2,TGTGCCAGCAAGAAGCAGGGGGCGGCCACCGGGGAGCTGTTTTTT,CASKKQGAATGELFF
-,TRBD2,16,TRBJ2-5,TRBV7-2,TGTGCCAGCAGCTTAGACCCGGGACTAGCGGGAGGGGCCCAGTACTTC,CASSLDPGLAGGAQYF
-,-,12,TRBJ2-1,TRBV5-4,TGTGCCAGCAGCTTGCCAGGGAATGAGCAGTTCTTC,CASSLPGNEQFF
-,TRBD2,16,TRBJ2-4,TRBV10-1,TGCGCCAGCAGTGCGTGGCGGGAGGGCCAACTAACAACCGGCCCCTTC,CASSAWREGQLTTGPF
-,TRBD2,17,TRBJ2-3,TRBV5-1,TGCGCCAGCAGCTCGGGACTAGCGGTCCGCGGAGCAGATACGCAGTATTTT,CASSSGLAVRGADTQYF
-,-,14,TRBJ2-5,TRBV13,TGTGCCAGCTCGGGGACTCAAGGTTCAGAGACCCAGTACTTC,CASSGTQGSETQYF
-,-,18,TRBJ1-5,TRBV21-1,TGTGCCAGCAGCAATCGAGGACAGCGAAGAGAGGGCAATCAGCCCCAGCATTTT,CASSNRGQRREGNQPQHF
-,-,13,TRBJ2-2,TRBV5-1,TGCGCCAGCGCCGAGGATCCCCCCGGGGAGCTGTTTTTT,CASAEDPPGELFF
-,-,16,TRBJ2-4,TRBV5-6,TGTGCCAGCAGCTTGGCTTCTTTCTTCGAAAAAAACATTCAGTACTTC,CASSLASFFEKNIQYF
-,-,14,TRBJ1-2,TRBV19,TGTGCCAGTAGTATCGGCCCGACTTCAGATGGCTACACCTTC,CASSIGPTSDGYTF
few,-,14,TRBJ1-3,TRBV7-2,TGTGCCAGCAGCTTAAGAACAGCTGGAAACACCATATATTTT,CASSLRTAGNTIYF
-,TRBD2,14,TRBJ2-1,TRBV25-1,TGTGCCAGCAGTGAAGCGGGAGTAGCCAATGAGCAGTTCTTC,CASSEAGVANEQFF
-,-,14,TRBJ2-3,TRBV7-3,TGTGCCAGCAGCTTGGTGGGGAGCACAGATACGCAGTATTTT,CASSLVGSTDTQYF
-,-,11,TRBJ2-7,TRBV13,TGTGCCAGCGGGACCTCCTACGAGCAGTACTTC,CASGTSYEQYF
once,-,17,TRBJ1-2,TRBV21-1,TGTGCCAGCAGCAAATCTAGTCTCATTGGGACAGGGGAAGGCTACACCTTC,CASSKSSLIGTGEGYTF
-,TRBD2,16,TRBJ2-3,TRBV5-6,TGTGCCAGCAGGTATGATAGCGGGCCTAGCACAGATACGCAGTATTTT,CASRYDSGPSTDTQYF
-,-,16,TRBJ2-3,TRBV30,TGTGCCTGGAGCCAAATCAGACTAGATGGCACAGATACGCAGTATTTT,CAWSQIRLDGTDTQYF
-,TRBD1,12,TRBJ2-5,TRBV29-1,TGCAGCGTCCGGACAGGGGAAGAGACCCAGTACTTC,CSVRTGEETQYF
-,TRBD2,15,TRBJ2-7,TRBV6-1,TGTGCCAGCAGTGAAGATACTAGCGGCTCCTACGAGCAGTACTTC,CASSEDTSGSYEQYF
-,-,14,TRBJ2-5,TRBV11-2,TGTGCCAGCAGCTTAGTGGAGCACCAAGAGACCCAGTACTTC,CASSLVEHQETQYF
-,-,11,TRBJ1-2,TRBV20-1,TGCAGTGCCGGGTACGGGCGTGGCTACACCTTC,CSAGYGRGYTF
-,-,13,TRBJ2-7,TRBV27,TGTGCCAGCAGCATAGGGTCCAGCTACGAGCAGTACTTC,CASSIGSSYEQYF
-,-,14,TRBJ2-3,TRBV7-3,TGTGCCAGCAGCACCGCTCTCGGCACAGATACGCAGTATTTT,CASSTALGTDTQYF
-,TRBD1,14,TRBJ1-5,TRBV19,TGTGCCAGTAGTTATGGGACAGAAAATCAGCCCCAGCATTTT,CASSYGTENQPQHF
-,-,13,TRBJ1-2,TRBV18,TGTGCCAGCTCAGCGGGTTTGGATTTTGGCTACACCTTC,CASSAGLDFGYTF
-,TRBD2,15,TRBJ2-5,TRBV5-1,TGCGCCAGCAGCACGGGACTAGCGGAACGGGAGACCCAGTACTTC,CASSTGLAERETQYF
-,-,14,TRBJ2-3,TRBV28,TGTGCCAGCAGTTTTGGGGGATACACAGATACGCAGTATTTT,CASSFGGYTDTQYF
once,-,13,TRBJ1-2,TRBV6-1,TGTGCCAGCAGTGAAGACAGCTCCTATGGCTACACCTTC,CASSEDSSYGYTF
-,-,11,TRBJ2-1,TRBV13,TGTGCCAGCAGCCACCAACGTGAGCAGTTCTTC,CASSHQREQFF
-,-,11,TRBJ2-2,TRBV11-2,TGTGCCAGCAGCCTCACCGGGGAGCTGTTTTTT,CASSLTGELFF
-,TRBD2,19,TRBJ2-1,TRBV11-3,TGTGCCAGCAGCTTAGGATCCCGACTAGCGGGAATGTCCTACAATGAGCAGTTCTTC,CASSLGSRLAGMSYNEQFF
-,TRBD2,17,TRBJ2-5,TRBV25-1,TGTGCCAGCAGTGACTACGTTGGTGGCGGGGGAGGGGAGACCCAGTACTTC,CASSDYVGGGGGETQYF
-,-,19,TRBJ1-1,TRBV5-4,TGTGCCAGCAGCCCGCGGGGGGCGGAGCGGGGCAGGACGAACACTGAAGCTTTCTTT,CASSPRGAERGRTNTEAFF
-,-,15,TRBJ1-3,TRBV25-1,TGTGCCAGCAGTTCTCCCGGCAGCTCTGGAAACACCATATATTTT,CASSSPGSSGNTIYF
-,TRBD1,18,TRBJ1-5,TRBV7-7,TGTGCTAGCAGCCCCGCGAGCGGGACAGGGGAAAAGGGTCAGCCCCAGCATTTT,CASSPASGTGEKGQPQHF
-,TRBD2,14,TRBJ2-4,TRBV5-6,TGTGCCAGCTCTAGACTAGCCGAGAAAAACATTCAGTACTTC,CASSRLAEKNIQYF
-,TRBD1,14,TRBJ1-2,TRBV28,TGTGCCAGCAGTTTAGGGGGGACAGGGGAAGGCTACACCTTC,CASSLGGTGEGYTF
few,-,13,TRBJ1-5,TRBV7-2,TGTGCCAGCAGCCCCGATGGGGCGCAGCCCCAGCATTTT,CASSPDGAQPQHF
-,-,12,TRBJ2-1,TRBV6-6,TGTGCCAGCAGTTATATGCAGATGGGGCAGTTCTTC,CASSYMQMGQFF
-,-,12,TRBJ1-1,TRBV30,TGTGCCTGGAGTCCGGGGGTTCCTGAAGCTTTCTTT,CAWSPGVPEAFF
-,TRBD2,16,TRBJ2-1,TRBV7-2,TGTGCCAGCAGCTTGATACTAGCGGGAGGGCCTAATGAGCAGTTCTTC,CASSLILAGGPNEQFF
-,TRBD1,18,TRBJ1-5,TRBV7-8,TGTGCCAGCAGCGCCCTGGGACAGGGAACTTATAGCAATCAGCCCCAGCATTTT,CASSALGQGTYSNQPQHF
-,-,14,TRBJ1-2,TRBV29-1,TGCAGCGTTGAGGACGGTTGGACTAACTATGGCTACACCTTC,CSVEDGWTNYGYTF
-,TRBD2,16,TRBJ2-2,TRBV10-1,TGCGCCAGCAGTGACAGCGGGAACACGAACACCGGGGAGCTGTTTTTT,CASSDSGNTNTGELFF
-,TRBD2,15,TRBJ2-5,TRBV7-9,TGTGCCAGCAGCTTAAGCGGGAGGGACCAAGAGACCCAGTACTTC,CASSLSGRDQETQYF
-,-,17,TRBJ2-4,TRBV2,TGTGCCAGCAGTGATAACGCCGAAGAGTGGGGCAAAAACATTCAGTACTTC,CASSDNAEEWGKNIQYF
-,-,14,TRBJ2-2,TRBV11-2,TGTGCCAGCAGCTTCGCTCTAGCGACCGGGGAGCTGTTTTTT,CASSFALATGELFF
-,-,11,TRBJ2-1,TRBV20-1,TGCAGTGCCCAGGACTACAATGAGCAGTTCTTC,CSAQDYNEQFF
-,TRBD2,16,TRBJ2-7,TRBV5-4,TGTGCCACCGGGGCGAGGCACGCGGGAGTCGCGGACGAGCAGTACTTC,CATGARHAGVADEQYF
-,TRBD1,15,TRBJ2-4,TRBV2,TGTGCCAGCAGTGCCCCAGGGGGTGCCAAAAACATTCAGTACTTC,CASSAPGGAKNIQYF
-,-,14,TRBJ2-5,TRBV4-2,TGTGCCAGCAGCCCGAACTCGGAGCGGGAGACCCAGTACTTC,CASSPNSERETQYF
-,-,14,TRBJ2-2,TRBV4-1,TGCGCCAGCAACTGGGACGTAGGCACCGGGGAGCTGTTTTTT,CASNWDVGTGELFF
-,-,13,TRBJ2-1,TRBV19,TGTGCCAGTAGTCCAGATTTCGGGAATGAGCAGTTCTTC,CASSPDFGNEQFF
-,-,12,TRBJ2-5,TRBV27,TGTGCCAGCAGTCCCGACCAAGAGACCCAGTACTTC,CASSPDQETQYF
-,TRBD1,12,TRBJ2-5,TRBV5-1,TGCGCCAGCAGCGGACAGGGAGAGACCCAGTACTTC,CASSGQGETQYF
few,-,13,TRBJ1-2,TRBV6-1,TGTGCCAGCAGTGTGTCACATAACTATGGCTACACCTTC,CASSVSHNYGYTF
-,-,18,TRBJ2-7,TRBV4-1,TGCGCCAGCAGCCAAGAGGTAGCGGAAGAACCTGTCTCCTACGAGCAGTACTTC,CASSQEVAEEPVSYEQYF
-,-,15,TRBJ1-1,TRBV30,TGTGCCTGGAGTGTACCCTTATCAGTGAACACTGAAGCTTTCTTT,CAWSVPLSVNTEAFF